What follows is one TCR beta chain and its context. As yet, its antigen is unknown. Researchers prepared the TRB cDNA libraries using 5' RACE with UMI labels. TCRdb reprocessed the 5' RACE reads; each CDR3 protein has one entry and no DNA is given. The sample is made up of nearly 90,000 distinct CDR3 sequences, and the top ten hold around 0.82% of it. Naive CD8+ T cells had a CD45RO-CCR7+CD27+CD95- phenotype. The CDR3 has 14 amino acids. Germline CDR1 reads MGHRA; CDR2 reads YSYEKL. This specimen comes from a study of CXCR3-negative and CXCR3-positive naive CD8 T cells. Overall study findings and caveats: CXCR3-negative naive cells had less hydrophobic TRB CDR3s than did CXCR3-positive naive cells. TRBV-TRBJ usage was similar across naive CXCR3 subsets but distinct in memory cells. Once cells were cryopreserved, CXCR3 expression went down partly, and most assays used fresh PBMCs.

The V call is TRBV4-1, the J call TRBJ1-2; TCRdb calls TRBD1, which cannot be checked without DNA. This TCR was recovered from a human donor in good health. Some clones in this sample may be carry-over from other donors' samples. Sequences were obtained from naive CXCR3+ CD8+ T cells from blood. Sample subset: CD45RO-CCR7+CD27+CD95- naive CD8+ T cells expressing CXCR3 (TNR3+). The CDR3 loop is CASSQGPGPGGYTF.